The rows below give T cell receptor beta chains drawn from one sample of a study of T cells in Graves' hyperthyroidism and ophthalmopathy. TCRdb itself ran the multiplex PCR reads through MiXCR, one entry per CDR3 protein. The sample lists 340,000 or so distinct CDR3 sequences; roughly 18% were seen once. The sequencing sample was made of blood. Source of these receptors: a woman aged 45-65 years with Graves' hyperthyroidism. Both conserved end residues are part of each CDR3. Each record gives: clone size, D gene, J gene, V gene, CDR3 protein, CDR3 DNA. The D gene is left open where the match is weak. Clone size is not always given. Where it is, it says once, few, many or a class for expanded clones.

once - TRBJ2-3 TRBV9 CASSGGFLTDTQYF TGTGCCAGCAGCGGGGGCTTTCTCACAGATACGCAGTATTTT
many - TRBJ2-3 TRBV12-3/TRBV12-4 CASSLRDGTDTQYF TGTGCCAGCAGTTTAAGGGACGGCACAGATACGCAGTATTTT
many - TRBJ2-2 TRBV5-1 CASSLMGNTGELFF TGCGCCAGCAGCTTGATGGGGAACACCGGGGAGCTGTTTTTT
- - TRBJ2-3 TRBV19 CASSHRRTDTQYF TGTGCCAGTAGCCACAGACGCACAGATACGCAGTATTTT
- - TRBJ2-7 TRBV27 CASSDVPGTHTYEQYF TGTGCCAGCAGTGATGTCCCGGGTACCCACACCTACGAGCAGTACTTC
- - TRBJ1-1 TRBV28 CAISTGFTEAFF TGTGCCATCAGCACGGGGTTCACTGAAGCTTTCTTT
few - TRBJ2-5 TRBV18 CASSVQGGGQETQYF TGTGCCAGCTCAGTCCAAGGTGGAGGGCAAGAGACCCAGTACTTC
- - TRBJ1-5 TRBV19 CASTQTAGYNQPQHF TGTGCCAGTACCCAAACGGCAGGGTACAATCAGCCCCAGCATTTT
- TRBD2 TRBJ2-1 TRBV20-1 CSARAGGTFNEQFF TGCAGTGCTAGAGCGGGGGGTACATTCAATGAGCAGTTCTTC
many TRBD2 TRBJ2-5 TRBV2 CASSTGGGQETQYF TGTGCCAGCAGTACGGGCGGGGGCCAAGAGACCCAGTACTTC
few - TRBJ2-1 TRBV12-3/TRBV12-4 CASSSSNEQFF TGTGCCAGCAGCTCTAGCAATGAGCAGTTCTTC
few - TRBJ2-3 TRBV6-2/TRBV6-3 CASSYPAGLGTDTQYF TGTGCCAGCAGTTACCCCGCGGGGTTGGGCACAGATACGCAGTATTTT
- - TRBJ1-2 TRBV18 CASSSGRGYTF TGTGCCAGCTCATCGGGACGGGGCTACACCTTC
- TRBD1 TRBJ2-5 TRBV7-7 CASSDRGRETQYF TGTGCTAGCAGCGACAGGGGAAGGGAGACCCAGTACTTC
- - TRBJ2-1 TRBV6-2/TRBV6-3 CASSHRVIHGNEQFF TGTGCCAGCAGTCATAGGGTAATCCATGGCAATGAGCAGTTCTTC
many TRBD1 TRBJ2-7 TRBV6-1 CASSERGRDDEQYF TGTGCCAGCAGTGAAAGGGGGCGCGATGACGAGCAGTACTTC
many - TRBJ2-1 TRBV11-2 CASSGWGVYNEQFF TGTGCCAGCAGCGGGTGGGGGGTCTACAATGAGCAGTTCTTC
many TRBD2 TRBJ2-1 TRBV3-1 CASGRRSTSGEQFF TGTGCCAGCGGTCGGCGGAGTACTAGCGGGGAGCAGTTCTTC
- TRBD2 TRBJ2-7 TRBV5-1 CASSSSGTSGRPSSYEQYF TGCGCCAGCAGCTCTTCTGGGACTAGCGGGAGGCCGAGCTCCTACGAGCAGTACTTC
many - TRBJ1-5 TRBV20-1 CSATKGENQPQHF TGCAGTGCTACCAAGGGGGAGAATCAGCCCCAGCATTTT
many - TRBJ2-3 TRBV13 CASSTGTLTDTQYF TGTGCCAGCAGCACCGGGACGCTGACAGATACGCAGTATTTT
many TRBD2 TRBJ2-1 TRBV6-1 CASSAIGTSSYNEQFF TGTGCCAGCAGTGCTATAGGGACTAGCTCCTACAATGAGCAGTTCTTC
many - TRBJ2-1 TRBV12-5 CASGLGQSSYNEQFF TGTGCTAGTGGTTTGGGACAGAGCTCCTACAATGAGCAGTTCTTC
few - TRBJ1-2 TRBV5-1 CASSLGQLSAEGYTF TGCGCCAGCAGCTTGGGACAGCTTTCTGCAGAAGGCTACACCTTC